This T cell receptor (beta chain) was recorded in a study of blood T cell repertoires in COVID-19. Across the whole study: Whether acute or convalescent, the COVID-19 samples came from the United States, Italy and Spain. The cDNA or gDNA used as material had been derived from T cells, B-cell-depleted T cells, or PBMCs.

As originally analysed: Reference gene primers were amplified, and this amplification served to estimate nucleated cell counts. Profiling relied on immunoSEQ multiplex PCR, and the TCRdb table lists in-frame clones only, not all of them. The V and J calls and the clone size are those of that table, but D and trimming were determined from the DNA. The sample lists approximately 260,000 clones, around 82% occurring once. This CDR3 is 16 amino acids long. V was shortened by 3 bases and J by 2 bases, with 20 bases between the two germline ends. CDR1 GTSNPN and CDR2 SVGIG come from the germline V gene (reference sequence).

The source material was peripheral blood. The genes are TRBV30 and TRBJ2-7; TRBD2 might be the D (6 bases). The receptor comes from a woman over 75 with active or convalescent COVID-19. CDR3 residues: CAWRDYLTGSPYEQYF. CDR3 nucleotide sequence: TGTGCCTGGAGGGACTACTTAACCGGGTCCCCCTACGAGCAGTACTTC.